This T cell receptor (beta chain) was retrieved from a study of blood T cells in healthy people across ages. Background on the study: Every two T cells gave about one barcoded beta molecule via template switching.

Details on this clonotype: The antigen is not known.

V lost 5 bases and J lost 4, with 15 bases in between. From germline, CDR1 is SGHTA and CDR2 FQGTGA. The CDR3 runs to 15 residues. No fewer than 6 million PBMCs went into each sample. Regarding the study as a whole: Per-million-T-cell TCR beta diversity fell roughly linearly with age.

A sample-barcoded 5' primer and a J-beta primer mix were used in a second PCR of roughly 7 to 11 cycles. MiXCR, applied by TCRdb to the 5' RACE reads, yields one record per CDR3 protein. The table lists about 1.5 million distinct CDR3 sequences, roughly 43% of them singletons, with about 4% in the top ten. Source material: blood. The V gene is TRBV7-3, the J gene TRBJ2-1, with D possibly TRBD1 on 6 matching bases. This receptor was identified in a woman under 30 in good health. The CDR3 loop reads CASSTPGTSYNEQFF. The CDR3, as DNA: TGTGCCAGCAGCACCCCCGGGACATCTTACAATGAGCAGTTCTTC.